The entry that follows covers one TCR beta chain sequence. The sample originates from a study of blood T cell repertoires in COVID-19. V was shortened by 5 bases and J by 0 bases, with 13 bases between the two germline ends. CDR3 size: 15 residues. CDR1 MNHEY and CDR2 SVGAGI come from the germline V gene. Repertoires were generated with immunoSEQ multiplex PCR, while TCRdb's copy carries only in-frame clones and drops some. Counted here are some 300,000 clones, around four fifths occurring once; the ten biggest clones make up around 4%. The V call is TRBV6-5, the J call TRBJ1-2; unclear D gene. The sequence was collected from a woman aged 50 to 60 with active or convalescent COVID-19. Sequenced sample: peripheral blood. DNA of the CDR3: TGTGCCAGCAGTCTGACACCGGGGACTAACTATGGCTACACCTTC. This codes for CASSLTPGTNYGYTF.